The 21 T cell receptor beta chains below all came from one sample that was sequenced in a study of T-cell memory formation after mild COVID-19 (dated by TCRdb to the early 2020s). The protocol used for the library was 5' RACE. The sequencer listed for this sample is Illumina NovaSeq 6000. The raw public data were reprocessed by TCRdb itself: fastp quality trimming at Q25, MiXCR clonotype calling, in-frame beta chains only. Rows with one shared CDR3 protein collapse into an entry with the most common genes and DNA. A total of a few hundred thousand distinct CDR3 sequences appear in this sample, 20% to 25% of them only once. The ten largest make up roughly a fifth of the sample. Material: PBMCs or a T cell subset sorted from them (not recorded which). Receptor source: a man younger than 35 who had mild COVID-19 (a few samples of this study predate the infection). The sample titles of this study are shuffled in the database, so cell type and time point are left out; the donor was told from shared clones.

In its sample, this clonotype ranks as medium-sized. The rearrangement links TRBV4-1 to TRBJ1-1; D gene ambiguous. The CDR3 is made up of 13 amino acids. V dropped 4 bases and J dropped 6 bases, with 12 bases sitting between them. Germline CDR1 and CDR2: MGHRA and YSYEKL. This CDR3 is CASSPREVAEAFF. The CDR3 DNA sequence: TGCGCCAGCAGCCCTAGGGAGGTGGCTGAAGCTTTCTTT.

In this sample, this clonotype turned up many times. This chain connects TRBV7-2 to TRBJ2-7; possible D gene TRBD1, 6 bases. The germline V gene has CDR1 SGHTA and CDR2 FQGNSA. This CDR3 comprises 16 residues. CDR3 protein: CASRTTGQGRSHEQYV. The CDR3 DNA sequence: TGTGCCAGCAGAACTACGGGGCAGGGGCGCTCCCACGAGCAGTACGTC.

The CDR3 DNA is TGTGCCAGCAGCTTAGAGCTGGGGGCAGGGGCTTACAATGAGCAGTTCTTC. Translating gives CASSLELGAGAYNEQFF. The J gene is TRBJ2-1, the V gene TRBV7-2; the D gene is possibly TRBD1 (6 bases). The germline V gene has CDR1 SGHTA and CDR2 FQGNSA. Deletions cut 1 base from V and 4 bases from J, with 17 bases between. CDR3 size: 17 residues. The full variable domain, completed using reference TRBV7-2 and TRBJ2-1, is GAGVSQSPSNKVTEKGKDVELRCDPISGHTALYWYRQSLGQGLEFLIYFQGNSAPDKSGLPSDRFSAERTGGSVSTLTIQRTQQEDSAVYLCASSLELGAGAYNEQFFGPGTRLTVL.

In nucleotides, the CDR3 is TGTGCCAGCAGCCCCCGTGTAGGGGGCCAAGAGACCCAGTACTTC. It specifies CASSPRVGGQETQYF. The chain carries TRBV7-2 and TRBJ2-5; a weak D match, TRBD1 (6 bases). Germline CDR1 SGHTA, CDR2 FQGNSA. CDR3 size: 15 residues. V was clipped by 5 bases and J by 1 base, with 14 bases between them.

This clonotype has a count of ten or more. V is TRBV7-2 and J is TRBJ1-1; unclear D gene. Per germline, CDR1 SGHTA and CDR2 FQGNSA. V gave up 3 bases and J gave up 0 bases, with 5 bases separating them. The length of the CDR3 is 13 residues. CDR3 sequence (DNA): TGTGCCAGCAGCTTTAGTATGAACACTGAAGCTTTCTTT. Translating gives CASSFSMNTEAFF.

The chain joins TRBV7-9 to TRBJ2-7; D might be TRBD1 (5 bases). Per the germline V gene, CDR1 is SEHNR and CDR2 is FQNEAQ (reference sequence). V shed 5 bases and J shed 4 bases, with 15 bases lying between them. The CDR3 covers 14 residues. The CDR3 here is CASSAGNFGYEQYV. CDR3 bases: TGTGCCAGCAGCGCAGGGAATTTCGGGTACGAGCAGTACGTC.

This clonotype was recorded a few times. The genes are TRBV10-3 and TRBJ2-1; TRBD2 agrees at 13 bases. The CDR3 is 14 residues long. Trimming cost V 5 bases and J 6 bases; bases outside gene matches: 1. In germline, CDR1 is ENHRY, CDR2 SYGVKD. This chain's CDR3 is CAISRTSGGNEQFF. DNA of the CDR3: TGTGCCATCAGTAGGACTAGCGGGGGCAATGAGCAGTTCTTC.

The genes are TRBV7-9 and TRBJ2-7; TRBD1 agrees at 7 bases. CDR3 length: 14 amino acids. V was clipped by 3 bases and J by 3 bases; unmatched bases: 5. Germline CDR1 and CDR2: SEHNR and FQNEAQ (reference sequence). The DNA of the CDR3 is TGTGCCAGCAGCTTTACAGGGGATATCTACGAGCAGTACGTC. Amino acid sequence: CASSFTGDIYEQYV.

In this sample, this clonotype turned up a few times. The V gene is TRBV7-9, the J gene TRBJ2-5; a weak D match, TRBD1 (5 bases). Germline V CDR1 and CDR2: SEHNR, FQNEAQ (reference sequence). This CDR3 is built from 16 residues. Trimming pared 1 base from V and 5 bases from J, leaving 17 bases between. The CDR3 sequence is CASSLGGQGQLETQYF. The CDR3 DNA reads as TGTGCCAGCAGCTTAGGCGGCCAGGGTCAATTGGAGACCCAGTACTTC.

This clonotype was seen a handful of times. The chain couples TRBV20-1 to TRBJ1-5; possibly TRBD1 for D (5 bases). V shed 3 bases and J shed 0 bases, with 15 bases lying between them. The length of the CDR3 is 16 residues. Germline assignment: CDR1 DFQATT and CDR2 SNEGSKA (reference sequence). The DNA of the CDR3 is TGCAGTGCTAGCGCTGGGACCTCCCTTAGCAATCAGCCCCAGCATTTT. Its protein is CSASAGTSLSNQPQHF.

This clonotype was counted only a few times. The chain carries TRBV7-6 and TRBJ2-1; TRBD2 matches 8 bases. V shed 0 bases and J 9 bases; nucleotides not matched to a gene: 7. Germline loops: CDR1 SGHVS, CDR2 FNYEAQ. This CDR3 comprises 15 residues. The CDR3 sequence: CASSLADGGATEQFF. As DNA, the CDR3 is TGTGCCAGCAGCTTAGCTGACGGGGGGGCAACTGAGCAGTTCTTC. Variable domain in full (rest from reference TRBV7-6 and TRBJ2-1): GAGVSQSPRYKVTKRGQDVALRCDPISGHVSLYWYRQALGQGPEFLTYFNYEAQQDKSGLPNDRFSAERPEGSISTLTIQRTEQRDSAMYRCASSLADGGATEQFFGPGTRLTVL.

The genes are TRBV3-1 and TRBJ2-1, with unresolved D. From germline, CDR1 is LGHDT and CDR2 YNNKEL (reference sequence). V dropped 3 bases and J dropped 0 bases, with 12 bases sitting between them. This CDR3 comprises 16 residues. In nucleotides, the CDR3 is TGTGCCAGCAGCCAGGTCGGAGCGAGCTCCTACAATGAGCAGTTCTTC. It is translated as CASSQVGASSYNEQFF.

This clonotype was counted only a few times. This chain uses TRBV20-1 with TRBJ2-1; TRBD2 aligns across 14 bases. V was clipped by 5 bases and J by 3 bases; unmatched bases: 0. The CDR3 is made up of 14 amino acids. CDR1 is DFQATT and CDR2 is SNEGSKA in the germline V gene (reference sequence). DNA for the CDR3: TGCAGTGCTGGGACTAGCGGGGGCTACAATGAGCAGTTCTTC. Protein: CSAGTSGGYNEQFF.

The chain uses TRBV2 and TRBJ2-3, with 8 bases lining up with TRBD1. Trimming took 4 bases from V and 14 from J; bases not matched to a gene: 14. This CDR3 comprises 14 residues. Germline CDR1 SNHLY, CDR2 FYNNEI. The CDR3 DNA reads as TGTGCCAGCAGTGTTCAGGGGGCGTTCAGTAGTGGGTATTTT. Translated, it gives CASSVQGAFSSGYF.

The chain links TRBV6-6 to TRBJ1-5; TRBD1 might be the D (5 bases). V was pared by 0 bases and J by 7 bases, with 13 bases between. CDR1 is MNHNY, CDR2 SVGAGI, per germline (reference sequence). CDR3 length: 15 amino acids. The CDR3 DNA reads TGTGCCAGCAGTTACTCCACGACAGACGTCCAGCCCCAGCATTTT. Amino acid sequence: CASSYSTTDVQPQHF.

The chain links TRBV20-1 to TRBJ1-4; D unclear. Trimming removed 0 bases at V and 3 bases at J, with 11 bases between. This CDR3 is 15 amino acids long. Germline V gene data show CDR1 as DFQATT and CDR2 as SNEGSKA (reference sequence). CDR3: CSARDHLSSNEKLFF. The CDR3 DNA follows: TGCAGTGCTAGAGATCACCTCAGCTCTAATGAAAAACTGTTTTTT.

The V call is TRBV7-2, the J call TRBJ2-7; D not certain. Germline V lookup: CDR1 SGHTA, CDR2 FQGNSA. The CDR3 totals 14 residues. The germline V and J ends were trimmed by 1 base and 6 bases, with 13 bases remaining between them. CDR3: CASSLDGNSGEQYV. CDR3 DNA sequence: TGTGCCAGCAGCTTAGATGGTAACTCCGGCGAGCAGTACGTC.

In regard to this clonotype: This may be a read error, as it is one base from a much larger clone. The chain recombines TRBV5-1 with TRBJ2-1; D gene unclear. With 4 bases removed from V and 0 bases from J, the gap between germline ends came to 14 bases. Germline V gene lookup returns CDR1 SGHRS and CDR2 YFSETQ. The length of the CDR3 is 16 residues. The CDR3 here is CASSVRPDLSYNEQFF. CDR3 bases: TGCGCCAGCAGCGTGCGTCCTGACCTCTCCTACAATGAGCAGTTCTTC. Complete variable domain (other parts from reference TRBV5-1 and TRBJ2-1): KAGVTQTPRYLIKTRGQQVTLSCSPISGHRSVSWYQQTPGQGLQFLFEYFSETQRNKGNFPGRFSGRQFSNSRSEMNVSTLELGDSALYLCASSVRPDLSYNEQFFGPGTRLTVL.

In its sample, this clonotype was seen a few times. The V call is TRBV7-2, the J call TRBJ2-5, with TRBD1 matching over 8 bases. Germline assignment: CDR1 SGHTA and CDR2 FQGNSA. Unmatched junction bases numbered 9, after V lost 1 base and J lost 2 bases. This CDR3 is 17 amino acids long. The CDR3 here is CASSLGGTGFLQETQYF. CDR3 nucleotides: TGTGCCAGCAGCTTAGGCGGGACAGGATTTCTTCAAGAGACCCAGTACTTC.

This clonotype is a singleton in its sample. The rearrangement links TRBV7-9 to TRBJ2-2; TRBD2 matches at 14 bases. V lost 4 bases and J lost 3; bases outside the gene matches: 4. The CDR3 is 17 amino acids. CDR1 is SEHNR and CDR2 is FQNEAQ in the germline V gene (reference sequence). The chain's CDR3 is CASSSTSGGDYTGELFF. CDR3 nucleotide sequence: TGTGCCAGCAGCTCGACTAGCGGGGGGGACTACACCGGGGAGCTGTTTTTT.

The chain employs TRBV20-1 and TRBJ1-2; 7 nucleotides match TRBD1. The CDR3 is 15 residues long. Germline CDR1 and CDR2: DFQATT and SNEGSKA (reference sequence). V shed 1 base and J 3 bases; nucleotides not matched to a gene: 8. CDR3 DNA sequence: TGCAGTGCTAGAGCCATGGGGCAGGGGGACTATGGCTACACCTTC. Translation: CSARAMGQGDYGYTF.